Reported below is one TCR beta chain. Arm-PCR with iRepertoire HTBI primers amplified the CDR3 regions for these TCR beta libraries. TCRdb re-called the multiplex PCR reads through MiXCR, storing one row per CDR3 protein. This sample has some 430,000 distinct CDR3 sequences; roughly a fifth occur once, and the top ten carry around 7%. CDR3 size: 15 residues. Germline loops: CDR1 SGHTA, CDR2 FQGNSA. The germline V and J ends were trimmed by 0 bases and 1 base, with 10 bases remaining between them. The data originate from a study of regulatory T cells in long-lasting Graves disease. Specified time point: persistent/refractory GD, antithyroid drugs over 5 years with positive TRAb. The TCR library was prepared using RNA isolated from PBMCs.

The starting material was peripheral blood mononuclear cells (PBMCs), obtained when the disease was refractory, from a patient treated with antithyroid drugs. The chain joins TRBV7-2 to TRBJ2-7; D possibly corresponds to TRBD1 (5 bases). The TCR comes from a female donor with Graves disease. The CDR3 DNA follows: TGTGCCAGCAGCTTAGCAGGGGCGCGTTCCTACGAGCAGTACTTC. As protein: CASSLAGARSYEQYF.